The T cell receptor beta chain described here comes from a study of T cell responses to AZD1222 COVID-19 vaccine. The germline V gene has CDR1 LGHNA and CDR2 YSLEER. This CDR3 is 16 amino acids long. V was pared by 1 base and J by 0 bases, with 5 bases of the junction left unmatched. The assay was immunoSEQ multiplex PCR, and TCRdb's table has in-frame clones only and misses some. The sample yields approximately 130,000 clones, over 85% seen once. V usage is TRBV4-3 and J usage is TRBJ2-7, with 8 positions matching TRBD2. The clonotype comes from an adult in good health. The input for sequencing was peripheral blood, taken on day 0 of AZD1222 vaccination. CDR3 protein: CASSQVLAGRSYEQYF. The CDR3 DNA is TGCGCCAGCAGCCAAGTTCTAGCGGGCCGCTCCTACGAGCAGTACTTC.